Below, 8 T cell receptor beta chains from the same sample are listed, as sequenced in a study of T-cell memory formation after mild COVID-19. TCRdb independently ran MiXCR on the 5' RACE reads; one entry per CDR3 protein. In the table there are about 410,000 distinct CDR3 sequences, more than 15% of which are singletons. What was sequenced was PBMCs or a T cell subset sorted from them (not recorded which). The receptors were sampled from a man in his late teens or twenties who had mild COVID-19 (a few samples of this study predate the infection). Cell type and time point are not known.

This clonotype was counted at least ten times. This chain joins TRBV4-1 and TRBJ2-4; D call uncertain. In germline, CDR1 is MGHRA, CDR2 YSYEKL. CDR3 length equals 15 residues. The germline V and J ends were trimmed by 0 bases and 0 bases, with 6 bases remaining between them. The CDR3: CASSQDAVAKNIQYF. DNA for the CDR3: TGCGCCAGCAGCCAAGACGCTGTAGCCAAAAACATTCAGTACTTC.

This clonotype was seen more than once but under ten times. This rearrangement joins TRBV7-8 to TRBJ2-3; a possible D gene is TRBD2 (5 bases). CDR3 length: 14 residues. V was pared by 3 bases and J by 4 bases, with 11 bases between. Germline values: CDR1 SGHVS, CDR2 FQNEAQ. The CDR3 region has the DNA TGTGCCAGCAGCTTCGTCCCCGGGGCAGATACGCAGTATTTT. It yields the protein CASSFVPGADTQYF.

The chain combines TRBV7-9 with TRBJ1-2; D not resolved. The V gene's germline CDR1 is SEHNR and CDR2 FQNEAQ (reference sequence). Between the trimmed V and J ends, which lost 2 bases and 8 bases, there was a span of 12 bases. This CDR3 region has 13 residues. CDR3 residues: CASSLRDNRGYTF. The CDR3 nucleotides read TGTGCCAGCAGCTTACGCGACAATCGGGGCTACACCTTC.

This clonotype was picked up a small number of times. The V and J genes are TRBV30 and TRBJ1-1, with TRBD1 as a possible D gene (6 bases). Trimming stripped 4 bases from V and 1 base from J, with 7 bases between. The germline CDR1 and CDR2 sequences are GTSNPN and SVGIG (reference sequence). The CDR3 covers 12 residues. The CDR3 coding sequence is TGTGCCTGGAACAGGGAGAACACTGAAGCTTTCTTT. It codes for CAWNRENTEAFF.

This clonotype was counted a few times. This rearrangement joins TRBV7-2 to TRBJ1-1, with D possibly being TRBD1 (6 bases). Trimming removed 11 bases from V and 3 bases from J, with 19 bases in between. The CDR3 covers 14 residues. The V gene's germline CDR1 is SGHTA and CDR2 FQGNSA. The CDR3 protein is CAGGRGTVDTEAFF. The CDR3 DNA follows: TGTGCCGGGGGGAGGGGGACGGTGGACACTGAAGCTTTCTTT.

The chain uses TRBV4-3 and TRBJ1-4; tentative D call: TRBD1 (5 bases). V was shortened by 0 bases and J by 8 bases, with 13 bases between the two germline ends. The CDR3 has 15 amino acids. Germline V gene data show CDR1 as LGHNA and CDR2 as YSLEER. The CDR3 DNA is TGCGCCAGCAGCCAAGATTGGGGGAGGAGAGAAAAACTGTTTTTT. Translating gives CASSQDWGRREKLFF.

This clonotype has just a few counts. The V and J genes are TRBV7-3 and TRBJ2-5, with TRBD1 matching over 7 bases. The CDR3 is made up of 13 amino acids. CDR1 SGHTA and CDR2 FQGTGA come from the germline V gene. V gave up 5 bases and J gave up 5 bases; unmatched junction bases: 5. CDR3 in DNA: TGTGCCAGCAGCAAGACAGGGTTGGAGACCCAGTACTTC. Amino acid sequence: CASSKTGLETQYF.

The rearrangement links TRBV11-2 to TRBJ2-3; D perhaps matches TRBD1 (5 bases). The length of the CDR3 is 14 residues. CDR1 and CDR2 (germline): SGHAT, FQNNGV. Trimming stripped 1 base from V and 4 bases from J, with 9 bases between. CDR3 sequence (DNA): TGTGCCAGCAGCTTAGTCAACAGGCCAGATACGCAGTATTTT. It is translated as CASSLVNRPDTQYF.